This T cell receptor (beta chain) was documented in a study of blood T cell repertoires in COVID-19. Overall study context: PBMCs, B-cell-depleted T cells, or T cells provided the cDNA or gDNA that made up the material.

Authors' processing steps: Reference gene primer amplification in the assay estimated nucleated cell counts. TCRdb's copy holds only in-frame clones and misses some; the assay was immunoSEQ multiplex PCR. V and J calls plus clone size are reproduced from that table; the DNA served to infer D and trimming. The profile shows under 95,000 clones, roughly nine tenths of them singletons. The receptor was derived from a man in his sixties with acute or convalescent COVID-19. Source material: peripheral blood.

CDR3 in amino acids: CASSVRGTQYF. CDR3 sequence (DNA): TGTGCCAGCAGCGTAAGGGGTACGCAGTATTTT. The chain combines TRBV7-2 with TRBJ2-3; possibly TRBD1 for D (5 bases). Deletions cut 5 bases from V and 8 bases from J, with 8 bases between. The germline V gene encodes CDR1 SGHTA and CDR2 FQGNSA. The CDR3 sequence is 11 residues long.